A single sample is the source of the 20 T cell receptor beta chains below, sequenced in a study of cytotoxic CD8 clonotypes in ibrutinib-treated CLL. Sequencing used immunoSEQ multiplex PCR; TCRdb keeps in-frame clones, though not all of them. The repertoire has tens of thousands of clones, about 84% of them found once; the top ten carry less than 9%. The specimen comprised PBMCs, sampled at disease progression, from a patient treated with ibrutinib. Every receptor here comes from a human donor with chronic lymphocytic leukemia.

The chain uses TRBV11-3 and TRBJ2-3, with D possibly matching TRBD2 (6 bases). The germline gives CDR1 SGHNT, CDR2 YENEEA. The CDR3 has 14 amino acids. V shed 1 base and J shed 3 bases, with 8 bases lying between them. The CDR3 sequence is CASSLGGRTDTQYF. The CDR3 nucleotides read TGTGCCAGCAGCTTAGGTGGGAGGACAGATACGCAGTATTTT.

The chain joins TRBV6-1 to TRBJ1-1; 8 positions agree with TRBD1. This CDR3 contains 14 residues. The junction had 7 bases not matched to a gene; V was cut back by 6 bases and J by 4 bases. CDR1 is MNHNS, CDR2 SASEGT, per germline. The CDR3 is CASRARGQGTEAFF. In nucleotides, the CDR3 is TGTGCCAGCAGAGCCAGGGGGCAAGGCACTGAAGCTTTCTTT.

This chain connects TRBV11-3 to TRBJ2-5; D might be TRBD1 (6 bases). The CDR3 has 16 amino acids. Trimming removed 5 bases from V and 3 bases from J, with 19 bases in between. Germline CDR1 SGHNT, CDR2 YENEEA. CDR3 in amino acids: CASSQGGTLGKETQYF. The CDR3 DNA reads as TGTGCCAGCAGCCAAGGTGGGACACTGGGGAAAGAGACCCAGTACTTC.

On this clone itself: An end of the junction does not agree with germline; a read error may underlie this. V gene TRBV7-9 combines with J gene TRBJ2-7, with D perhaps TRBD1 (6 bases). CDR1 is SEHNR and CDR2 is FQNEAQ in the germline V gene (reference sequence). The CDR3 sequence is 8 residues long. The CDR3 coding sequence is TGTGCCAGCAGCCCAGGGGTATTC. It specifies CASSPGVF.

In DNA, the CDR3 is TGTGCCTGGAGGAATCGCAATGAAGAGACCCAGTACTTC. Its protein is CAWRNRNEETQYF. J is TRBJ2-5 and V is TRBV30; D remains ambiguous. V gave up 3 bases and J gave up 3 bases, with 11 bases separating them. The CDR3 length is 13 residues. Germline-derived CDR1 and CDR2 are GTSNPN and SVGIG (reference sequence).

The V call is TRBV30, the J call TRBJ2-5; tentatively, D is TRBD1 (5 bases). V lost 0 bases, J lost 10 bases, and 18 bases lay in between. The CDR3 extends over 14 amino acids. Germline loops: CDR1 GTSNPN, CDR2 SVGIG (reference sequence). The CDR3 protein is CAWSVSWARAIQYF. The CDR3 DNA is TGTGCCTGGAGTGTAAGCTGGGCCAGGGCAATCCAGTACTTC.

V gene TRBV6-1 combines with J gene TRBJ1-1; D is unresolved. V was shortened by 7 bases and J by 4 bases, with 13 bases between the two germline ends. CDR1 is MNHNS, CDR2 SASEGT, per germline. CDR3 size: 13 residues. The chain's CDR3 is CASTPGRITEAFF. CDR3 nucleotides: TGTGCCAGCACCCCGGGGAGGATCACTGAAGCTTTCTTT.

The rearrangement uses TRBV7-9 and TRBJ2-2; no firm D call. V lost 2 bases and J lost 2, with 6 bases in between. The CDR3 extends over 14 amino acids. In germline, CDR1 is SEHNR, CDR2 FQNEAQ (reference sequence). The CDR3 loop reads CASSLQANTGELFF. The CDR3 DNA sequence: TGTGCCAGCAGCTTACAGGCTAACACCGGGGAGCTGTTTTTT.

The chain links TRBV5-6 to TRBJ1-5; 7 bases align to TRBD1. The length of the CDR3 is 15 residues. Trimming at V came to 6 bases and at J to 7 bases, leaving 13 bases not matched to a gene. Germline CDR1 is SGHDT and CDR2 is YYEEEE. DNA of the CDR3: TGTGCCAGCACTAGGGGGAGGGGGCCCAACCAGCCCCAGCATTTT. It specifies CASTRGRGPNQPQHF.

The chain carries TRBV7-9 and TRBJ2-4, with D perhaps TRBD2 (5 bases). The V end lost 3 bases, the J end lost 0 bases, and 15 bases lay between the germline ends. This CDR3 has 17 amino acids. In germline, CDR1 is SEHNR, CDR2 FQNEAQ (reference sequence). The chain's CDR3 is CASSLPRGEPAKNIQYF. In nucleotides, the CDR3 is TGTGCCAGCAGCTTGCCCCGTGGGGAGCCAGCCAAAAACATTCAGTACTTC.

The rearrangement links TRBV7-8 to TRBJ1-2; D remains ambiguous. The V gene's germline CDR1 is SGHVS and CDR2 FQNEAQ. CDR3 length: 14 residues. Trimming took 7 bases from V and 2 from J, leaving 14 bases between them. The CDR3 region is CASNHGVLNYGYTF. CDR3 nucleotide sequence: TGTGCCAGCAACCACGGGGTTTTGAACTATGGCTACACCTTC.

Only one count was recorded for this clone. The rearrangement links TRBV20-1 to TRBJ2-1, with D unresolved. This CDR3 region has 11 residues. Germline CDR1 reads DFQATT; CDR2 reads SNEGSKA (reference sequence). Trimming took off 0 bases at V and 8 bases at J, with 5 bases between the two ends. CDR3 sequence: CSARDSDEQFF. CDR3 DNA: TGCAGTGCTAGAGATTCCGATGAGCAGTTCTTC.

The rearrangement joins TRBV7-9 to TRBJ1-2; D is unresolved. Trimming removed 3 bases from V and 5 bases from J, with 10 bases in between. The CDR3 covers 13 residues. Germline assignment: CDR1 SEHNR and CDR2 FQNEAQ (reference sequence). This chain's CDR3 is CASSFLAGYGYTF. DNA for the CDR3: TGTGCCAGCAGCTTTTTGGCGGGGTATGGCTACACCTTC.

CDR3 protein: CASRQPSRRTGELFF. CDR3 nucleotides: TGTGCCAGCAGACAGCCCTCACGGCGAACCGGGGAGCTGTTTTTT. The V call is TRBV6-5, the J call TRBJ2-2; D not resolved. Trimming stripped 6 bases from V and 5 bases from J, with 16 bases between. The CDR3 is 15 residues long. Per the germline V gene, CDR1 is MNHEY and CDR2 is SVGAGI.

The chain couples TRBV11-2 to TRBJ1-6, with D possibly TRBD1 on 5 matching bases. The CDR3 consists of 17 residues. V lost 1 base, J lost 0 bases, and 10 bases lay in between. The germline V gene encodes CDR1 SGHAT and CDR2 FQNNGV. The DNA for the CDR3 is TGTGCCAGCAGCTTAGGGGGGTATGGCTCCTATAATTCACCCCTCCACTTT. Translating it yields CASSLGGYGSYNSPLHF.

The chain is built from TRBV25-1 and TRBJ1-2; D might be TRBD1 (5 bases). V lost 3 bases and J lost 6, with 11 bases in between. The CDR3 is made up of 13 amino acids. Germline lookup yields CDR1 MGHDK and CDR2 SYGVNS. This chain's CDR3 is CASSEADRDGYTF. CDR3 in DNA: TGTGCCAGCAGTGAGGCCGACAGAGATGGCTACACCTTC.

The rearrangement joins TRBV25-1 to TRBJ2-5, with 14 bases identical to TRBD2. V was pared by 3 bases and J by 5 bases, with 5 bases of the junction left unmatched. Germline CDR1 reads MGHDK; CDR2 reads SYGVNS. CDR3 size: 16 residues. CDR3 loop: CASSEMGLAGVETQYF. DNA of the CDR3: TGTGCCAGCAGTGAGATGGGACTAGCGGGAGTCGAGACCCAGTACTTC.

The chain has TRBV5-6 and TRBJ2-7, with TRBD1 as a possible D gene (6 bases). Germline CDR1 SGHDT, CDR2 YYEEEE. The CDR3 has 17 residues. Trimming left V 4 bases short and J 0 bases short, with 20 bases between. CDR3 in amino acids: CASSPLLMGAHSYEQYF. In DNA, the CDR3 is TGTGCCAGCAGCCCCCTACTGATGGGGGCGCACTCCTACGAGCAGTACTTC.

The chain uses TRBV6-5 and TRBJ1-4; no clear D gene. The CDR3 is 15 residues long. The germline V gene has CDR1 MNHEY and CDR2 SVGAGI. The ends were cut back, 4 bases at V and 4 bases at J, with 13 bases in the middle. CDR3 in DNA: TGTGCCAGCAGTTGGGCCCGACGGGATAATGAAAAACTGTTTTTT. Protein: CASSWARRDNEKLFF.

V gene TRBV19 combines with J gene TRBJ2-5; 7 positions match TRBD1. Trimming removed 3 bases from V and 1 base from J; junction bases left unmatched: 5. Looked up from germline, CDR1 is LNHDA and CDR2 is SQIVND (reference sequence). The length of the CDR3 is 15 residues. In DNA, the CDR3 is TGTGCCAGTAGTATGATGGGACAGAGCCAAGAGACCCAGTACTTC. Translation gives CASSMMGQSQETQYF.